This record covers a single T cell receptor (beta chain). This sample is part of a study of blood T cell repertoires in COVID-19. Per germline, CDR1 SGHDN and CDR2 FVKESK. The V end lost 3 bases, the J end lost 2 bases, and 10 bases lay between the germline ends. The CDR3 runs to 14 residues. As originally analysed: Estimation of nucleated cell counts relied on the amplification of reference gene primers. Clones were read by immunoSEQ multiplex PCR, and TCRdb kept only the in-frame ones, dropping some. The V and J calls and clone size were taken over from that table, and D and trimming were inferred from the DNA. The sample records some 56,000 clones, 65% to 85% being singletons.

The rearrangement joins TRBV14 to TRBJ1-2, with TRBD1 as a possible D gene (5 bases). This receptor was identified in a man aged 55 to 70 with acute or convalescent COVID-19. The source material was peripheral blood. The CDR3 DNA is TGTGCCAGCAGCCAGTACGGGGGAAACTATGGCTACACCTTC. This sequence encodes CASSQYGGNYGYTF.